A single sample gave rise to the 5 T cell receptor beta chains below, sequenced in a study of T cell responses to AZD1222 COVID-19 vaccine. Method: immunoSEQ multiplex PCR; TCRdb's copy keeps in-frame clones and lacks some. The sample gives 140,000 to 150,000 clones, 90% to 95% of which show up once; about 2.1% is in the top ten. The sequenced sample was peripheral blood, obtained on day 0 of AZD1222 vaccination. Receptors originate from an adult in good health.

V and J are TRBV9 and TRBJ1-2, with a possible D match to TRBD1 (6 bases). Trimming left V 6 bases short and J 4 bases short, with 10 bases between. CDR1 is SGDLS and CDR2 is YYNGEE in the germline V gene. The CDR3 length is 12 residues. CDR3 loop: CASTTGTYGYTF. The DNA for the CDR3 is TGTGCCAGCACTACAGGGACCTATGGCTACACCTTC. The full variable domain, in which reference TRBV9 and TRBJ1-2 provide the parts outside the CDR3, is DSGVTQTPKHLITATGQRVTLRCSPRSGDLSVYWYQQSLDQGLQFLIQYYNGEERAKGNILERFSAQQFPDLHSELNLSSLELGDSALYFCASTTGTYGYTFGSGTRLTVV.

V usage is TRBV12-3 or TRBV12-4 and J usage is TRBJ1-5; a possible D gene is TRBD1 (6 bases). The CDR3 consists of 13 residues. Trimming shortened V by 6 bases and J by 9 bases, and 15 bases separated the two germline ends. CDR3 sequence reads: CASRRTDEGPQHF. CDR3 DNA: TGTGCCAGCAGAAGGACAGATGAAGGGCCCCAGCATTTT.

As regards this clone: Compared with germline, one end of the junction differs, possibly owing to a read error. V is TRBV18 and J is TRBJ2-2; D unclear. Germline CDR1 reads KGHSH; CDR2 reads LQKENI. CDR3 length equals 11 residues. The CDR3 DNA is TGTGCCAGCTCAAGCACCCGGGAGCTGTTTTTT. The encoded protein is CASSSTRELFF.

This clone was detected only a few times. This rearrangement joins TRBV7-2 to TRBJ1-1, with D unclear. From germline, CDR1 is SGHTA and CDR2 FQGNSA. V gave up 5 bases and J gave up 3 bases, with 10 bases separating them. This CDR3 is 13 amino acids long. CDR3 sequence (DNA): TGTGCCAGCAGCCCCCAAGCATACACTGAAGCTTTCTTT. Translation: CASSPQAYTEAFF. Drawing the rest from reference TRBV7-2 and TRBJ1-1, the complete variable domain is GAGVSQSPSNKVTEKGKDVELRCDPISGHTALYWYRQSLGQGLEFLIYFQGNSAPDKSGLPSDRFSAERTGGSVSTLTIQRTQQEDSAVYLCASSPQAYTEAFFGQGTRLTVV.

The chain carries TRBV30 and TRBJ2-7; possibly TRBD2 for D (6 bases). Trimming pared 0 bases from V and 11 bases from J, leaving 20 bases between. Germline V CDR1 and CDR2: GTSNPN, SVGIG (reference sequence). The length of the CDR3 is 14 residues. Here the CDR3 reads CAWSVLVGATGEYF. The CDR3 DNA reads TGTGCCTGGAGTGTACTGGTAGGGGCGACGGGGGAGTACTTC.